This TCR beta chain comes out of a study of T cells in Graves' hyperthyroidism and ophthalmopathy. Study outcomes and limitations: Stable hyperthyroidism was separated from ophthalmopathy by a model based on 13 V-J features. Model predictions of ophthalmopathy came a median approximately seven months before onset.

It was RNA transcripts that yielded the amplified TCR beta CDR3 regions. First-round RT-PCR with HTBI primers amplified the TCR CDR3 region. Each CDR3 protein is one row after TCRdb ran MiXCR on the multiplex PCR reads. The sample records around 390,000 distinct CDR3 sequences, roughly 14% being singletons. V was pared by 5 bases and J by 5 bases, with 12 bases of the junction left unmatched. This CDR3 has 16 residues. Germline V gene sequence: CDR1 MNHNS, CDR2 SASEGT. This clonotype occurred many times. As yet, its antigen is unknown. The cohort's ophthalmopathy patients, a group with duration under 3 months, had a Clinical Activity Score of at least 3 and a NOSPECS grade of at least 4.

The TCR comes from a woman between 25 and 40 years old with Graves' ophthalmopathy. This rearrangement joins TRBV6-1 to TRBJ1-5, with 7 bases matching TRBD1. Sequences were obtained from blood. CDR3 amino acids: CASSPQGGADDQPQHF. The CDR3 DNA reads as TGTGCCAGCAGTCCCCAAGGGGGCGCGGACGATCAGCCCCAGCATTTT.